Shown below are 24 T cell receptor beta chains from a single sample sequenced in a study of siplizumab effects on memory and regulatory T cells. Using immunoSEQ multiplex PCR, the repertoire was profiled, and TCRdb retains in-frame clones only, with some absent. The repertoire consists of 70,000 to 95,000 clones, with 90% to 95% occurring once and the leading ten covering 6.5%. Source material: CD8+ T cells sorted from blood. These receptors were obtained from a human donor in good health.

The rearrangement joins TRBV7-8 to TRBJ2-7; 12 nucleotides align to TRBD1. V shed 4 bases and J 5 bases; nucleotides not matched to a gene: 9. There are 16 residues in the CDR3. Germline V gives CDR1 SGHVS, CDR2 FQNEAQ. The DNA of the CDR3 is TGTGCCAGCAGCTCCGGACCCGGGACAGGGGGCCACGAGCAGTACTTC. Translated, it gives CASSSGPGTGGHEQYF.

The gene calls are TRBV6-5 and TRBJ2-3; D assignment may be TRBD1 or TRBD2 (5 bases each). The CDR3 spans 15 residues. Between the trimmed V and J ends, which lost 6 bases and 1 base, there was a span of 14 bases. Germline loops: CDR1 MNHEY, CDR2 SVGAGI. CDR3 amino acids: CASSRGVVGTDTQYF. Here the CDR3 DNA reads TGTGCCAGCAGCCGAGGGGTAGTGGGCACAGATACGCAGTATTTT.

The V gene is TRBV30, the J gene TRBJ2-1, with 10 bases fitting TRBD2. Germline V gene data show CDR1 as GTSNPN and CDR2 as SVGIG (reference sequence). CDR3 length equals 13 residues. Trimming at V came to 5 bases and at J to 4 bases, leaving 2 bases not matched to a gene. The CDR3 DNA sequence: TGTGCCTGGGGACTAGCGGAGTACAATGAGCAGTTCTTC. As protein: CAWGLAEYNEQFF.

The chain joins TRBV10-3 to TRBJ1-3, with a weak D call TRBD1 (5 bases). Trimming shortened V by 0 bases and J by 3 bases, and 12 bases separated the two germline ends. The V gene's germline CDR1 is ENHRY and CDR2 SYGVKD. This CDR3 spans 16 amino acids. CDR3 in amino acids: CAISESVRESGNTIYF. The DNA of the CDR3 is TGTGCCATCAGTGAGTCTGTCAGGGAGAGTGGAAACACCATATATTTT.

The chain uses TRBV27 and TRBJ2-1; unclear D gene. The V gene lost 4 bases and the J gene lost 0 bases, with 7 bases spanning the gap. The CDR3 has 14 amino acids. Germline CDR1 and CDR2: MNHEY and SMNVEV (reference sequence). CDR3 coding DNA: TGTGCCAGCAGTTACGCTAGCTCCTACAATGAGCAGTTCTTC. Translation: CASSYASSYNEQFF.

This chain joins TRBV4-3 and TRBJ2-6; 11 bases align to TRBD2. The V gene end was trimmed by 1 base and the J gene end by 0 bases; junction bases not matched to a gene: 2. The CDR3 consists of 18 residues. From germline, CDR1 is LGHNA and CDR2 YSLEER. This CDR3 is CASSQGLAGNSGANVLTF. DNA for the CDR3: TGCGCCAGCAGCCAAGGACTAGCGGGAAACTCTGGGGCCAACGTCCTGACTTTC.

This clone has a single count. The chain recombines TRBV4-3 with TRBJ1-2; D uncertain. The V end was cut by 0 bases, the J end by 4 bases, with 18 bases between. This CDR3 has 17 amino acids. Germline V gene sequence: CDR1 LGHNA, CDR2 YSLEER. The CDR3 here is CASSQDRALGRIYGYTF. The CDR3 bases are TGCGCCAGCAGCCAAGATAGGGCCCTCGGACGGATCTATGGCTACACCTTC.

This clone was detected once. The chain uses TRBV19 and TRBJ2-7; D tentatively fits TRBD1 or TRBD2 (6 bases each). V lost 6 bases and J 3 bases, leaving 18 bases between the germline ends. The CDR3 consists of 15 residues. Germline CDR1 reads LNHDA; CDR2 reads SQIVND (reference sequence). The CDR3 loop reads CASSWRGEVLYEQYF. In DNA form, the CDR3 reads TGTGCCAGTAGCTGGAGGGGGGAAGTCCTCTACGAGCAGTACTTC.

V usage is TRBV7-9 and J usage is TRBJ2-5; D not certain. The V gene's germline CDR1 is SEHNR and CDR2 FQNEAQ (reference sequence). The CDR3 sequence is 14 residues long. Trimming took off 6 bases at V and 5 bases at J, with 16 bases between the two ends. CDR3 sequence (DNA): TGTGCCAGCAGTAGTAGGACCCTCGGTGAGACCCAGTACTTC. It encodes CASSSRTLGETQYF.

A single count supports this clone. This chain connects TRBV9 to TRBJ2-7; 8 nucleotides agree with TRBD1. J was trimmed by 3 bases and V by 0 bases; bases with no gene match: 5. CDR1 and CDR2 from the germline V gene are SGDLS and YYNGEE. The CDR3 runs 15 residues. The CDR3 DNA follows: TGTGCCAGCAGCGTAGCTCCAGGACAGGGCTACGAGCAGTACTTC. Its protein is CASSVAPGQGYEQYF.

This rearrangement joins TRBV7-9 to TRBJ2-5; 7 bases align to TRBD1. This CDR3 region has 17 residues. V trimming: 5 bases; J trimming: 0 bases; junction bases outside the gene matches: 12. The germline CDR1 and CDR2 sequences are SEHNR and FQNEAQ (reference sequence). The CDR3 sequence is CASSVVEGAWYQETQYF. In DNA form, the CDR3 reads TGTGCCAGCAGCGTAGTCGAGGGGGCTTGGTACCAAGAGACCCAGTACTTC.

The rearrangement joins TRBV9 to TRBJ2-2, with D perhaps TRBD2 (5 bases). The germline V gene encodes CDR1 SGDLS and CDR2 YYNGEE. V lost 0 bases and J 0 bases, leaving 6 bases between the germline ends. CDR3 length: 15 residues. The CDR3 region is CASSVAGTNTGELFF. CDR3 sequence (DNA): TGTGCCAGCAGCGTAGCCGGGACGAACACCGGGGAGCTGTTTTTT.

The chain links TRBV7-3 to TRBJ2-1; D might be TRBD1 (6 bases). From germline, CDR1 is SGHTA and CDR2 FQGTGA. Trimming removed 2 bases at V and 0 bases at J, with 8 bases between. The CDR3 extends over 15 amino acids. CDR3 residues: CASSLSGVSYNEQFF. As DNA, the CDR3 is TGTGCCAGCAGCTTATCAGGGGTCTCCTACAATGAGCAGTTCTTC.

This clone was observed a single time. The chain combines TRBV4-1 with TRBJ2-5; 7 bases match TRBD1. CDR1 and CDR2 (germline): MGHRA, YSYEKL. The CDR3 contains 15 residues. The junction had 6 bases not matched to a gene; V was cut back by 0 bases and J by 5 bases. CDR3 bases: TGCGCCAGCAGCCAAGATCTGAGGGGGCTGGAGACCCAGTACTTC. This codes for CASSQDLRGLETQYF.

The genes are TRBV5-6 and TRBJ2-3; TRBD1 matches at 8 bases. V dropped 0 bases and J dropped 4; count of bases not matched to a gene: 7. The CDR3 length is 16 residues. The germline V gene encodes CDR1 SGHDT and CDR2 YYEEEE. The CDR3: CASSLGGQGSADTQYF. The DNA for the CDR3 is TGTGCCAGCAGCTTGGGCGGACAGGGTTCGGCAGATACGCAGTATTTT.

In DNA, the CDR3 is TGTGCCAGCAGCGGCGCCGGGACCAGCACAGATACGCAGTATTTT. The encoded protein is CASSGAGTSTDTQYF. The chain has TRBV9 and TRBJ2-3; D possibly matches TRBD1 or TRBD2 (5 bases each). The germline V and J ends were trimmed by 3 bases and 0 bases, with 11 bases remaining between them. CDR1 is SGDLS and CDR2 is YYNGEE in the germline V gene. The CDR3 has 15 residues.

This chain connects TRBV7-8 to TRBJ1-2; no clear D. Germline V gene sequence: CDR1 SGHVS, CDR2 FQNEAQ. Trimming cost V 4 bases and J 5 bases, with 14 bases left between them. The CDR3 is made up of 14 amino acids. The CDR3 is CASSSEESSYGYTF. The CDR3 DNA sequence: TGTGCCAGCAGCTCGGAGGAGTCGTCATATGGCTACACCTTC.

This chain links TRBV11-2 with TRBJ2-5; D is unclear. Germline loops: CDR1 SGHAT, CDR2 FQNNGV. V lost 0 bases, J lost 2 bases, and 13 bases lay in between. The CDR3 is made up of 16 amino acids. CDR3 region: CASSLEGALGQETQYF. The CDR3 bases are TGTGCCAGCAGCTTAGAGGGCGCGCTCGGGCAAGAGACCCAGTACTTC.

In regard to this clone: Other DNA sequences in the sample encode the same CDR3. CDR3 sequence reads: CSARDGYGYTF. CDR3 in DNA: TGCAGTGCTAGAGACGGTTATGGCTACACCTTC. The chain uses TRBV20-1 and TRBJ1-2; D ambiguous. Trimming left V 0 bases short and J 5 bases short, with 4 bases between. The germline CDR1 and CDR2 sequences are DFQATT and SNEGSKA (reference sequence). The CDR3 runs 11 residues.

V is TRBV4-1 and J is TRBJ2-3, with D uncertain. Per germline, CDR1 MGHRA and CDR2 YSYEKL. Trimming shortened V by 0 bases and J by 4 bases, and 8 bases separated the two germline ends. There are 14 residues in the CDR3. As DNA, the CDR3 is TGCGCCAGCAGCCAAGATCACGCGGCAGATACGCAGTATTTT. This encodes CASSQDHAADTQYF.

The chain is built from TRBV27 and TRBJ2-7, with TRBD1 matching 8 bases. This CDR3 is built from 14 residues. V was pared by 7 bases and J by 3 bases, with 8 bases of the junction left unmatched. Germline values: CDR1 MNHEY, CDR2 SMNVEV (reference sequence). The CDR3, as DNA: TGTGCCAGCAATGCCGGGACAGGTTTCTACGAGCAGTACTTC. It translates to CASNAGTGFYEQYF.

The genes are TRBV19 and TRBJ2-3, with D unclear. CDR3 length equals 15 residues. V was trimmed by 1 base and J by 6 bases, leaving 14 bases between them. The V gene's germline CDR1 is LNHDA and CDR2 SQIVND (reference sequence). The CDR3 sequence is CASSIAGTSADTQYF. CDR3 nucleotide sequence: TGTGCCAGTAGTATAGCGGGCACGTCCGCGGATACGCAGTATTTT.

This clone has only one observation. This chain joins TRBV2 and TRBJ1-4; weak D call: TRBD1 (5 bases). Trimming took 0 bases from V and 8 from J, leaving 10 bases between them. In germline, CDR1 is SNHLY, CDR2 FYNNEI. The CDR3 length is 14 residues. The CDR3 bases are TGTGCCAGCAGTGAAGCAGGGGTATGGGAAAAACTGTTTTTT. Encoded protein: CASSEAGVWEKLFF.

This chain connects TRBV14 to TRBJ2-5; 14 bases agree with TRBD2. Germline lookup yields CDR1 SGHDN and CDR2 FVKESK. V dropped 4 bases and J dropped 4; count of bases not matched to a gene: 2. The CDR3 contains 15 residues. The CDR3 nucleotides read TGTGCCAGCAGCCCGGGACTAGCGGGAGTAGAGACCCAGTACTTC. Translating gives CASSPGLAGVETQYF.